A selection of T cell receptor beta chains follows, all from one sample in a study of T cell changes during pregnancy in multiple sclerosis. The assay was immunoSEQ multiplex PCR, and TCRdb's table has in-frame clones only and misses some. The sample consists of about 49,000 clones, 85% to 95% of them appearing once. Sample: CD4+ T cells from peripheral blood mononuclear cells, taken in the second trimester of pregnancy. All receptors come from a female donor in good health, enrolled as a control in a pregnancy study. The CDR3 runs from the conserved cysteine through the conserved F or W. The order of the fields is V gene, D gene, clone size, J gene, CDR3 protein, CDR3 DNA. A D gene is named only where the DNA matches it firmly. Clone size appears in some rows only: once, few, many, or a class for an expanded clone.

v_call: TRBV20-1
d_call: -
clone_size: -
j_call: TRBJ2-5
cdr3_aa: CSATLEETQYF
cdr3_nt: TGCAGTGCTACCTTAGAGGAGACCCAGTACTTC

v_call: TRBV10-3
d_call: TRBD1
clone_size: -
j_call: TRBJ1-5
cdr3_aa: CAISPGQDSNQPQHF
cdr3_nt: TGTGCCATCAGCCCAGGACAGGACAGCAATCAGCCCCAGCATTTT

v_call: TRBV7-8
d_call: -
clone_size: -
j_call: TRBJ2-2
cdr3_aa: CASSLLQGGVTGELFF
cdr3_nt: TGTGCCAGCAGCTTACTGCAGGGGGGCGTAACCGGGGAGCTGTTTTTT

v_call: TRBV2
d_call: TRBD1
clone_size: -
j_call: TRBJ1-1
cdr3_aa: CASSENRQGNTEAFF
cdr3_nt: TGTGCCAGCAGCGAAAATCGACAGGGAAACACTGAAGCTTTCTTT

v_call: TRBV2
d_call: -
clone_size: -
j_call: TRBJ2-2
cdr3_aa: CASSKGWGVTGNTGELFF
cdr3_nt: TGTGCCAGCAGCAAAGGGTGGGGTGTGACAGGGAACACCGGGGAGCTGTTTTTT

v_call: TRBV30
d_call: TRBD1
clone_size: -
j_call: TRBJ1-3
cdr3_aa: CAWSRGHYSGNTIYF
cdr3_nt: TGTGCCTGGAGTAGGGGGCACTACTCTGGAAACACCATATATTTT

v_call: TRBV7-2
d_call: TRBD2
clone_size: -
j_call: TRBJ2-5
cdr3_aa: CASSKAGRETQYF
cdr3_nt: TGTGCCAGCAGCAAAGCGGGGAGGGAGACCCAGTACTTC

v_call: TRBV7-3
d_call: -
clone_size: few
j_call: TRBJ2-1
cdr3_aa: CASSSRDNYNEQFF
cdr3_nt: TGTGCCAGCAGCTCCCGGGACAACTACAATGAGCAGTTCTTC

v_call: TRBV7-8
d_call: -
clone_size: -
j_call: TRBJ1-2
cdr3_aa: CASSRAANYGYTF
cdr3_nt: TGTGCCAGCAGCCGCGCAGCGAACTATGGCTACACCTTC

v_call: TRBV30
d_call: TRBD1
clone_size: -
j_call: TRBJ2-7
cdr3_aa: CAWSISPGQGPPYEQYF
cdr3_nt: TGTGCCTGGAGTATCTCTCCGGGACAGGGCCCTCCCTACGAGCAGTACTTC

v_call: TRBV21-1
d_call: -
clone_size: -
j_call: TRBJ1-5
cdr3_aa: CASSKGAQGPQHF
cdr3_nt: TGTGCCAGCAGCAAAGGGGCACAGGGGCCCCAGCATTTT